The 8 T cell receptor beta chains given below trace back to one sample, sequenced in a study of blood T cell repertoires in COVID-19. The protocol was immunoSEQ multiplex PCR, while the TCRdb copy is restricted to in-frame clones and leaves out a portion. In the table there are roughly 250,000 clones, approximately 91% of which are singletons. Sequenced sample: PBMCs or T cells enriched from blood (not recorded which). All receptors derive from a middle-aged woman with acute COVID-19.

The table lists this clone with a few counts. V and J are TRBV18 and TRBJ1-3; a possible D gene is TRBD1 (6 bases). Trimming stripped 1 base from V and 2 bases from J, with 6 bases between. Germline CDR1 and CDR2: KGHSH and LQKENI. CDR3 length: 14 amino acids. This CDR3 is CASSPQGAGNTIYF. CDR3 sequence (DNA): TGTGCCAGCTCACCACAGGGGGCTGGAAACACCATATATTTT.

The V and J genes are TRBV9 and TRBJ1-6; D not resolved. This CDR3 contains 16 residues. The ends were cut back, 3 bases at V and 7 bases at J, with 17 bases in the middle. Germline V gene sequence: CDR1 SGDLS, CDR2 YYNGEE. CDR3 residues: CASSERVTASNSPLHF. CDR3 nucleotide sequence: TGTGCCAGCAGCGAGAGGGTTACGGCCTCAAATTCACCCCTCCACTTT.

The CDR3 reads CASSPESGGAAFF. The DNA of the CDR3 is TGTGCCAGCAGCCCCGAATCGGGTGGAGCAGCTTTCTTT. The chain links TRBV3-1 (or the pseudogene TRBV3-2) to TRBJ1-1; D is ambiguous. Trimming removed 4 bases from V and 10 bases from J, with 16 bases in between. The germline V gene encodes CDR1 LGHDT and CDR2 YNNKEL (reference sequence). The CDR3 runs 13 residues.

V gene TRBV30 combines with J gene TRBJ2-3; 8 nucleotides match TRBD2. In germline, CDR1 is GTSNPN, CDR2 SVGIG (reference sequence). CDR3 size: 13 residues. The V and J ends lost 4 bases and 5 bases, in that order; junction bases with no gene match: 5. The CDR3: CAWTRLARDTQYF. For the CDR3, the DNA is TGTGCCTGGACCAGACTAGCGAGAGATACGCAGTATTTT.

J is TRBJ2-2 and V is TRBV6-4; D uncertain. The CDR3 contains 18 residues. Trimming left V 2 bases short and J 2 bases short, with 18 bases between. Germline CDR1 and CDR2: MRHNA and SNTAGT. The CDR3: CASSDPVGPTLNTGELFF. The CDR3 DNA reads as TGTGCCAGCAGTGACCCGGTGGGCCCGACCCTTAACACCGGGGAGCTGTTTTTT.

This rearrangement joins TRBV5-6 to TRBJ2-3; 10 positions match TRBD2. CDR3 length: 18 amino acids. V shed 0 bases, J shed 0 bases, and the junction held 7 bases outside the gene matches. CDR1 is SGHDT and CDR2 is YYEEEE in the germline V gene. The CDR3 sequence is CASSLGTSGLPSTDTQYF. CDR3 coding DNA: TGTGCCAGCAGCTTGGGGACTAGCGGCCTCCCTAGCACAGATACGCAGTATTTT.

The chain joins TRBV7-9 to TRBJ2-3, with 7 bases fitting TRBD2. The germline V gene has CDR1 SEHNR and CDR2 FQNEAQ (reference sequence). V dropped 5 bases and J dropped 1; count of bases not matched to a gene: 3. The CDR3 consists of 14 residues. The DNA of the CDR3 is TGTGCCAGCAGCCTTCGGGGGGGCACAGATACGCAGTATTTT. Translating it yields CASSLRGGTDTQYF.

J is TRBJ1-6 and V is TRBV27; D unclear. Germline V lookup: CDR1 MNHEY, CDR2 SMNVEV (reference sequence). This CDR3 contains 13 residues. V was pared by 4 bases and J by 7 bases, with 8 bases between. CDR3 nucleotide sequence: TGTGCCAGCAGTTCCGAGGGAAATTCACCCCTCCACTTT. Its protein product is CASSSEGNSPLHF.